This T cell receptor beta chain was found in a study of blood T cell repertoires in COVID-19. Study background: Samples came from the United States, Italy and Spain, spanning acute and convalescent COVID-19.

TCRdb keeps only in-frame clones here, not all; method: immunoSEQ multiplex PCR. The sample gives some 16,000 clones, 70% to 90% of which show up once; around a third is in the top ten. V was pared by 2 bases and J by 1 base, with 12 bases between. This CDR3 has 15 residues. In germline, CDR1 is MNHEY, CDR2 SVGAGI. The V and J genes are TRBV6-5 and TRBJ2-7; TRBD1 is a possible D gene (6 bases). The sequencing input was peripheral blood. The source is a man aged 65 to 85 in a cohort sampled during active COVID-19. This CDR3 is CASSYGQPRSYEQYF. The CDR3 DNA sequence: TGTGCCAGCAGTTACGGACAGCCTAGATCCTACGAGCAGTACTTC.